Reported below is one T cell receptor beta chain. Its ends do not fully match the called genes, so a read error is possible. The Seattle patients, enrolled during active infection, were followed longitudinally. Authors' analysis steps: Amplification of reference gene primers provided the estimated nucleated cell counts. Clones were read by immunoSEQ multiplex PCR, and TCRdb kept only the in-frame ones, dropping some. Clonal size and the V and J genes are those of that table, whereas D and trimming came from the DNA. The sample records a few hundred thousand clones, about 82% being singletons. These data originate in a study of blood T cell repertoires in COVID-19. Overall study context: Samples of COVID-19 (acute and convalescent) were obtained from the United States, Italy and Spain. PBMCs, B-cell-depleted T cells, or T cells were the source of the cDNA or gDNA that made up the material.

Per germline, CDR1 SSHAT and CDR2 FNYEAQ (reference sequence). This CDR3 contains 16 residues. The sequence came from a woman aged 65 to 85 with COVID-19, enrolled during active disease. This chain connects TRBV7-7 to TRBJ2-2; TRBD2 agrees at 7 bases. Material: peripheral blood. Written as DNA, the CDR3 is TGTGCTAGCAGCTCCCCTCGGGGGGTCCCCACCGGGGAGCTGTTTTTT. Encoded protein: CASSSPRGVPTGELFF.